Described below is a single T cell receptor (beta chain) sequence and its context. This sample is drawn from a study of blood T cell repertoires in COVID-19. About the research overall: Material from acute and convalescent COVID-19 was sourced from the United States, Italy and Spain.

Some clones are missing from TCRdb's copy, which holds only in-frame ones; the method was immunoSEQ multiplex PCR. The sample contains approximately 210,000 clones, about 88% of which appear only once. The germline V gene has CDR1 SGHAT and CDR2 FQNNGV. The length of the CDR3 is 15 residues. Losses at the gene ends were 1 base for V and 6 bases for J; bases not matched to a gene: 3. This TCR came from a woman in her forties with acute or convalescent COVID-19. The V gene is TRBV11-2, the J gene TRBJ1-5; 10 positions agree with TRBD1. The sequenced material came from peripheral blood. CDR3 nucleotide sequence: TGTGCCAGCAGCTTAGCCGGGACAGGGGCTCAGCCCCAGCATTTT. Translated, it gives CASSLAGTGAQPQHF.